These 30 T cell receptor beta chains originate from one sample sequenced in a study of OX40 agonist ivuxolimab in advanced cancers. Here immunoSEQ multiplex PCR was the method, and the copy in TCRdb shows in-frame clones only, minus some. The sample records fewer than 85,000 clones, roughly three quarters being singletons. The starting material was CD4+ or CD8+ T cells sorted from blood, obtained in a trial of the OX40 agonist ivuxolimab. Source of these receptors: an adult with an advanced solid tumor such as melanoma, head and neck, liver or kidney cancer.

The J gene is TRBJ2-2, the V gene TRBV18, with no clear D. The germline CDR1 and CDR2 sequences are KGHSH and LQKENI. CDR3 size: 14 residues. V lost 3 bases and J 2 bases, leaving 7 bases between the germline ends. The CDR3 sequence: CASSPDVNTGELFF. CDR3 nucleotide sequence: TGTGCCAGCTCACCGGACGTAAACACCGGGGAGCTGTTTTTT.

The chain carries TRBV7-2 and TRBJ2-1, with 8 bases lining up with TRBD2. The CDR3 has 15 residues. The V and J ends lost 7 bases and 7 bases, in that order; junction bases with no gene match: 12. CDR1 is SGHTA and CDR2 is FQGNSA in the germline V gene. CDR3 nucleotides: TGTGCCAGCACCCCCCCGGGGGGGAGAGGGAATGAGCAGTTCTTC. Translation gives CASTPPGGRGNEQFF.

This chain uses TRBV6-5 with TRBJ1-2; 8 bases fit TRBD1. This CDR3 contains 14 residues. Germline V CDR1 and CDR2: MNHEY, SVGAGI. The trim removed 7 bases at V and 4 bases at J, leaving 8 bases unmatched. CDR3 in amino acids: CASIMDRAFYGYTF. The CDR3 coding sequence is TGTGCCAGCATCATGGACAGGGCCTTCTATGGCTACACCTTC.

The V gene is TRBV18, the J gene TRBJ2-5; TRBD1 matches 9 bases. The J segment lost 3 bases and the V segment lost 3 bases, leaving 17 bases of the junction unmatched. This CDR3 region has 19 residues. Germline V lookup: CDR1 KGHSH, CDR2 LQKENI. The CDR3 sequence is CASSPRQGEYLTPKETQYF. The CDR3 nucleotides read TGTGCCAGCTCACCGCGACAGGGGGAGTATCTCACCCCAAAAGAGACCCAGTACTTC.

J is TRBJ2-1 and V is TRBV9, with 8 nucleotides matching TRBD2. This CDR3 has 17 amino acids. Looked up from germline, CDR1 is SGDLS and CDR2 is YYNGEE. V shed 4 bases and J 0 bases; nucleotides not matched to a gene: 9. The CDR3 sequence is CASSPRGAGGSYNEQFF. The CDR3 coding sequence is TGTGCCAGCAGCCCTCGAGGTGCGGGGGGCTCCTACAATGAGCAGTTCTTC. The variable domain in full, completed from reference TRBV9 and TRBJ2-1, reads DSGVTQTPKHLITATGQRVTLRCSPRSGDLSVYWYQQSLDQGLQFLIQYYNGEERAKGNILERFSAQQFPDLHSELNLSSLELGDSALYFCASSPRGAGGSYNEQFFGPGTRLTVL.

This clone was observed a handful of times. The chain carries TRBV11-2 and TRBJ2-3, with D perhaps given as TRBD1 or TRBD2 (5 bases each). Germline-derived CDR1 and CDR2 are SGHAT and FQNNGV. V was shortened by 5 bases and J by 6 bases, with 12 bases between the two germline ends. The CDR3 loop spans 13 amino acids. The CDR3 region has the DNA TGTGCCAGCAGCCGGGACCGTTTGGATACGCAGTATTTT. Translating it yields CASSRDRLDTQYF.

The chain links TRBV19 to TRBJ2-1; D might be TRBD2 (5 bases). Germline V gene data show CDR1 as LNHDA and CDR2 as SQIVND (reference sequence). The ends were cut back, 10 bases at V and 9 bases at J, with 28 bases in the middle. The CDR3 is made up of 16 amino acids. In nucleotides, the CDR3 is TGTGCCACCTACTCTTTGGGAGATCCTACTTCATCTGAGCAGTTCTTC. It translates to CATYSLGDPTSSEQFF.

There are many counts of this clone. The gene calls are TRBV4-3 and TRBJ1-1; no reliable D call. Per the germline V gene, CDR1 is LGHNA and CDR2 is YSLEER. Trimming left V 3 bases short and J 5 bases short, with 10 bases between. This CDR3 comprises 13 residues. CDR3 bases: TGCGCCAGCAGCCACCGGTGGGATACTGAAGCTTTCTTT. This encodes CASSHRWDTEAFF.

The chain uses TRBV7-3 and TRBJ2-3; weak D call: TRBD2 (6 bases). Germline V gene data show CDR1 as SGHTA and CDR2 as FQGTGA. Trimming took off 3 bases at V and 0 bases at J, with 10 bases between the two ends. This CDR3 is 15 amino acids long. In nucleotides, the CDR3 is TGTGCCAGCAGCTTGGATAGCGGAAGCACAGATACGCAGTATTTT. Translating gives CASSLDSGSTDTQYF.

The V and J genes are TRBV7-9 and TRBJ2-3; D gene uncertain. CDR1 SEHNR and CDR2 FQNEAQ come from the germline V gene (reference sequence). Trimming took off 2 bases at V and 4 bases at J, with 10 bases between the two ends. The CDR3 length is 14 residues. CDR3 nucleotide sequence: TGTGCCAGCAGCTTACCCTCGTGGGCAGATACGCAGTATTTT. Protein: CASSLPSWADTQYF.

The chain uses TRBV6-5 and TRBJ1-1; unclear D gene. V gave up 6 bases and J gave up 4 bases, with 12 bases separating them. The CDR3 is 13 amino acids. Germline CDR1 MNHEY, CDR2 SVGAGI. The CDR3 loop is CASRSLKVTEAFF. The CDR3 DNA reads TGTGCCAGCAGGTCCCTTAAGGTCACTGAAGCTTTCTTT.

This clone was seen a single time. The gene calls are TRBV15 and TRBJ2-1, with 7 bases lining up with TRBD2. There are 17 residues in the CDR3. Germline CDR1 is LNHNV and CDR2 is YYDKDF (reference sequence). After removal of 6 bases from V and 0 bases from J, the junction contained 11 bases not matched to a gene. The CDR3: CATRAGTTFSSYNEQFF. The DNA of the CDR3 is TGTGCCACCAGAGCCGGGACTACTTTTAGCTCCTACAATGAGCAGTTCTTC.

CDR3 in DNA: TGTGCCTGTTACCGGACAGGGGTGAGGGCCATGAACACTGAAGCTTTCTTT. Translated, it gives CACYRTGVRAMNTEAFF. The gene calls are TRBV30 and TRBJ1-1, with 9 bases aligning to TRBD1. Germline V CDR1 and CDR2: GTSNPN, SVGIG (reference sequence). This CDR3 is 17 amino acids long. J gave up 0 bases and V 6 bases, and 14 bases lay outside the gene matches.

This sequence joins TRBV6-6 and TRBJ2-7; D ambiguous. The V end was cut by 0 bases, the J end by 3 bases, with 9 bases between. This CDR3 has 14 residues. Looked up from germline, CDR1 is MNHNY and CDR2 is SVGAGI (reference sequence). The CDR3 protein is CASSYSPGGYEQYF. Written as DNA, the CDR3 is TGTGCCAGCAGTTACTCGCCTGGCGGCTACGAGCAGTACTTC.

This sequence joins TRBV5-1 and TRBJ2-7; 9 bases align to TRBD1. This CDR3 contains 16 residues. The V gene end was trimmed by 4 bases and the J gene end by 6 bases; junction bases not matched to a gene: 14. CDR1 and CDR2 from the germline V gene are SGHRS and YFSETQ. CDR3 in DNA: TGCGCCAGCAGCAGCCAGGGACAGGGTCTCTCGAGCGAGCAGTACTTC. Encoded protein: CASSSQGQGLSSEQYF. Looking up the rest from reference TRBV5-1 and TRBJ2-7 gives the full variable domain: KAGVTQTPRYLIKTRGQQVTLSCSPISGHRSVSWYQQTPGQGLQFLFEYFSETQRNKGNFPGRFSGRQFSNSRSEMNVSTLELGDSALYLCASSSQGQGLSSEQYFGPGTRLTVT.

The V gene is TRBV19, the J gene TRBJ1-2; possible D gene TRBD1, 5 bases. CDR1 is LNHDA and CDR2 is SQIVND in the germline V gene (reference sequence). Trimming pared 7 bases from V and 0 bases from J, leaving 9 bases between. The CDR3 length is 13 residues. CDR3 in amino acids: CASTETANYGYTF. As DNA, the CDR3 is TGTGCCAGTACTGAGACAGCTAACTATGGCTACACCTTC.

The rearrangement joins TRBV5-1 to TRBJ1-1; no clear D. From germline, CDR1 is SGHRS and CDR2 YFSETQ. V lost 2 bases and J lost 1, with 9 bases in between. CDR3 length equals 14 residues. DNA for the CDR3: TGCGCCAGCAGCTTCCCGGCCCCGAACACTGAAGCTTTCTTT. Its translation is CASSFPAPNTEAFF.

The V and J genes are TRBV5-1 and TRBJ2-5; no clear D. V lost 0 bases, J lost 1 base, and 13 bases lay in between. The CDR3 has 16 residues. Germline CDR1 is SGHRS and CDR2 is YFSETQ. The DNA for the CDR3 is TGCGCCAGCAGCTTGGGCCCAGAGGCGGCCCAAGAGACCCAGTACTTC. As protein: CASSLGPEAAQETQYF. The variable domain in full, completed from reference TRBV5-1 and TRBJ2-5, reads KAGVTQTPRYLIKTRGQQVTLSCSPISGHRSVSWYQQTPGQGLQFLFEYFSETQRNKGNFPGRFSGRQFSNSRSEMNVSTLELGDSALYLCASSLGPEAAQETQYFGPGTRLLVL.

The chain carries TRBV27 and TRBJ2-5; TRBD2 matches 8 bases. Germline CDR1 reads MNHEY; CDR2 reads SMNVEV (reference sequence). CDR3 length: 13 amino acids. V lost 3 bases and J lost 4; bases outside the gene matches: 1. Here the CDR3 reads CASSFREGETQYF. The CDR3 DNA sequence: TGTGCCAGCAGTTTTCGGGAGGGAGAGACCCAGTACTTC.

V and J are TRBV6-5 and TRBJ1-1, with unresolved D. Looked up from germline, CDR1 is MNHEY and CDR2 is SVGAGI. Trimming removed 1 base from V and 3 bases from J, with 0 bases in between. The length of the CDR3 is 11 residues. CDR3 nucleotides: TGTGCCAGCAGTTACTACACTGAAGCTTTCTTT. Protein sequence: CASSYYTEAFF.

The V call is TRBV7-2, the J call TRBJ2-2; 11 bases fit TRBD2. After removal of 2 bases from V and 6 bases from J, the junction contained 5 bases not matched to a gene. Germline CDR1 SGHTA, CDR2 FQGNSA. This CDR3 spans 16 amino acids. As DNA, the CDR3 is TGTGCCAGCAGCTTAACTAGCGGGAGTGTGGCCGGGGAGCTGTTTTTT. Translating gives CASSLTSGSVAGELFF.

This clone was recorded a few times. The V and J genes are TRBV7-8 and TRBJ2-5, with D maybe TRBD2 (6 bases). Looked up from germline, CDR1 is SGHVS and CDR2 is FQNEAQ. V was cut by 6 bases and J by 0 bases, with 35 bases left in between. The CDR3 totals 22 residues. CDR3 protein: CASRAGQQLRGREGNHQETQYF. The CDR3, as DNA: TGTGCCAGCAGAGCGGGCCAGCAGCTTAGGGGCAGGGAAGGGAACCACCAAGAGACCCAGTACTTC. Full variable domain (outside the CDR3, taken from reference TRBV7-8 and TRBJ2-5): GAGVSQSPRYKVAKRGQDVALRCDPISGHVSLFWYQQALGQGPEFLTYFQNEAQLDKSGLPSDRFFAERPEGSVSTLKIQRTQQEDSAVYLCASRAGQQLRGREGNHQETQYFGPGTRLLVL.

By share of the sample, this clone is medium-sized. The CDR3 is CASGGQPYTEAFF. The DNA of the CDR3 is TGTGCCAGTGGGGGACAACCCTACACTGAAGCTTTCTTT. This chain uses TRBV19 with TRBJ1-1, with D perhaps TRBD1 (6 bases). The germline V gene encodes CDR1 LNHDA and CDR2 SQIVND (reference sequence). The CDR3 is made up of 13 amino acids. V dropped 8 bases and J dropped 3 bases, with 13 bases sitting between them.

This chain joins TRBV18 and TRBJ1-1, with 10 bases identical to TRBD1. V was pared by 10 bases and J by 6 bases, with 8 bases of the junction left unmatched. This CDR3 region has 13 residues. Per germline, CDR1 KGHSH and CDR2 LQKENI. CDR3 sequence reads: CATLTGTGAEAFF. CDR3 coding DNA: TGTGCCACCCTAACCGGGACAGGGGCTGAAGCTTTCTTT.

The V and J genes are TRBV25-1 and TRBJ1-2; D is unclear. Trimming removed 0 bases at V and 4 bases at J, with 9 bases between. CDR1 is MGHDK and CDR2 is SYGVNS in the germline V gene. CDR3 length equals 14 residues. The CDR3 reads CASSEYKGSYGYTF. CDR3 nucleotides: TGTGCCAGCAGTGAATATAAAGGCAGCTATGGCTACACCTTC.

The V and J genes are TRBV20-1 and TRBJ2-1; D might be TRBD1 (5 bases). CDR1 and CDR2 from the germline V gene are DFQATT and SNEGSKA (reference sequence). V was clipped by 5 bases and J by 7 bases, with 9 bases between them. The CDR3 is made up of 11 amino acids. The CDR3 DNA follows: TGCAGTGCTCCTAGGGGAAATGAGCAGTTCTTC. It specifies CSAPRGNEQFF.

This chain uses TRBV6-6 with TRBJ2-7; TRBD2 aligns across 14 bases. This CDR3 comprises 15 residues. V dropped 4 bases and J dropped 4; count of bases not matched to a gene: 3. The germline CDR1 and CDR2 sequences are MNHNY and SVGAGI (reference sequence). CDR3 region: CASSSRTSGRYEQYF. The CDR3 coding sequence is TGTGCCAGCAGTTCCAGGACTAGCGGGAGGTACGAGCAGTACTTC.

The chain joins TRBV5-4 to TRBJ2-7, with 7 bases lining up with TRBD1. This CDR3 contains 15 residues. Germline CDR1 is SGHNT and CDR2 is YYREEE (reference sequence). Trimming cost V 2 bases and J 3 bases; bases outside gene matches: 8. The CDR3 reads CASSFRDSGSYEQYF. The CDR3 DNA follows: TGTGCCAGCAGCTTTCGGGACAGCGGTAGCTACGAGCAGTACTTC.

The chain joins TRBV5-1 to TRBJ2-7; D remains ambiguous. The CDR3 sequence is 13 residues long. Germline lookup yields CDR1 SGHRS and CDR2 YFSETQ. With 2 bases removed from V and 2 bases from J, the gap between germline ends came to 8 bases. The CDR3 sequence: CASSFQDPYEQYF. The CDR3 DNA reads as TGCGCCAGCAGCTTCCAGGACCCCTACGAGCAGTACTTC.

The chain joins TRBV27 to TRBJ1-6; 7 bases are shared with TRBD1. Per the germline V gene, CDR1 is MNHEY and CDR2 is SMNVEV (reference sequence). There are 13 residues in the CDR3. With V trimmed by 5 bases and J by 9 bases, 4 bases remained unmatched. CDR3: CASSTTGVSPLHF. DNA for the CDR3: TGTGCCAGCAGTACTACAGGGGTTTCACCCCTCCACTTT.